This TCR beta chain was identified in a study of T cell responses to AZD1222 COVID-19 vaccine. Overall study findings and caveats: The span of vaccine-associated CD4 TCRs extended across spike, with dominance at 160-218 and 743-854. Among the donors, most were white British and more were female, and clonal diversity was possibly underestimated. Targeting of unmutated variant regions was reportedly seen in nearly half of spike-specific TCRs.

Points on this clone: Its matching antigen is unknown.

Germline CDR1 SNHLY, CDR2 FYNNEI. V was pared by 6 bases and J by 4 bases, with 7 bases of the junction left unmatched. The CDR3 consists of 15 residues. The table came from immunoSEQ multiplex PCR; TCRdb's copy has only in-frame clones and leaves some out. The table has 200,000 or so clones, around 87% seen once. Source: peripheral blood, taken on day 0 of MenACWY control vaccination. The TCR comes from an adult in good health. V and J are TRBV2 and TRBJ1-5, with 9 bases fitting TRBD1. The CDR3 protein is CASSPDRGMNQPQHF. CDR3 nucleotide sequence: TGTGCCAGCAGCCCGGACAGGGGAATGAATCAGCCCCAGCATTTT.